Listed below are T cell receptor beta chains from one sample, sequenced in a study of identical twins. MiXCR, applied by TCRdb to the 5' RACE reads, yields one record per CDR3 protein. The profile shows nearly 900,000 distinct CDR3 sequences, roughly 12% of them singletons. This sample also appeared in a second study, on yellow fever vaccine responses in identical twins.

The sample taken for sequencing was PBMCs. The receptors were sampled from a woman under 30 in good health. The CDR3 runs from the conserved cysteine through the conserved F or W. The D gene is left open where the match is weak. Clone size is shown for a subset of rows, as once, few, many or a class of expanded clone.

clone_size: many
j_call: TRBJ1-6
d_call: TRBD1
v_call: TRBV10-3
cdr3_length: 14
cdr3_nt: TGTGCCATCAGACCCGGGACAGGGAATTCACCCCTCCACTTT
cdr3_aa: CAIRPGTGNSPLHF

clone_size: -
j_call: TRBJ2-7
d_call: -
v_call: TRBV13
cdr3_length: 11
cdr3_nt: TGTGCCAGCAGCCCCCGACTAGAGCAGTACTTC
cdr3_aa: CASSPRLEQYF

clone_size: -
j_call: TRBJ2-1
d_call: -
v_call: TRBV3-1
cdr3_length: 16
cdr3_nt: TGTGCCAGCAGCCCTCCTTCTAGCGTTGGGGCGGATGAGCAGTTCTTC
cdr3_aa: CASSPPSSVGADEQFF

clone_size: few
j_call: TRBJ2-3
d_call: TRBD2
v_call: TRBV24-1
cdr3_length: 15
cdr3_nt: TGTGCCACCAGTGGGACTAGCAACCTCCCGAATACGCAGTATTTT
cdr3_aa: CATSGTSNLPNTQYF

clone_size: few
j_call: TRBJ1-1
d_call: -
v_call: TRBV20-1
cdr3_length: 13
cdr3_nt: TGCAGTGCTGGAGGTGTGCTGAACACTGAAGCTTTCTTT
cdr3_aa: CSAGGVLNTEAFF

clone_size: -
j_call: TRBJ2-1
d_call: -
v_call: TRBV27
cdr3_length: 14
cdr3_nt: TGTGCCAGCGGTTTGGCAGGGGATGGCAATGAGCAGTTCTTC
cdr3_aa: CASGLAGDGNEQFF

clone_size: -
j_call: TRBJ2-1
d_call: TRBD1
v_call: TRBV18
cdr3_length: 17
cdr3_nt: TGTGCCAGCTCACCACGAGGGGACAGGGAATCCTACAATGAGCAGTTCTTC
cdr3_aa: CASSPRGDRESYNEQFF

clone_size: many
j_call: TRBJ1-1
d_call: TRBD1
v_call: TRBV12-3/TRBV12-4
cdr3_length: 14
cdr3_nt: TGTGCCAGCAGGAAGACAGGGATGAACACTGAAGCTTTCTTT
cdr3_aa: CASRKTGMNTEAFF

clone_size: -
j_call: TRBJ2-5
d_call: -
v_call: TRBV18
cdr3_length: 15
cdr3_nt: TGTGCCAGCTCACCACGTTGGCAGCTCCAAGAGACCCAGTACTTC
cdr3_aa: CASSPRWQLQETQYF

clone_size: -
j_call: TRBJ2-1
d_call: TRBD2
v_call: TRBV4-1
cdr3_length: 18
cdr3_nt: TGCGCCAGCAGCCAAGATCGGGCAATAGCGGGGCGCTACAATGAGCAGTTCTTC
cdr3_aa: CASSQDRAIAGRYNEQFF

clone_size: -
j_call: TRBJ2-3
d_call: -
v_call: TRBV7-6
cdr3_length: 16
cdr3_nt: TGTGCCAGCAGCCCGATACTAGGCGCTAGCACAGATACGCAGTATTTT
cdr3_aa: CASSPILGASTDTQYF